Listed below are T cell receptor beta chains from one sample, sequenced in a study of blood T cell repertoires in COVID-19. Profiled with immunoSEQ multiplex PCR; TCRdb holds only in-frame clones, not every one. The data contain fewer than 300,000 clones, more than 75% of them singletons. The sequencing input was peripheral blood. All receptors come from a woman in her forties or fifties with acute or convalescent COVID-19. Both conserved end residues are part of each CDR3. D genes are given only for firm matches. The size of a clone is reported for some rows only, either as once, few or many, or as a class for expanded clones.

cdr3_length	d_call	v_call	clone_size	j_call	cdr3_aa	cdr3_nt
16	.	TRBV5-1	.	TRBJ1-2	CASSLAGATTHYGYTF	TGCGCCAGCAGCTTAGCGGGAGCGACCACCCACTATGGCTACACCTTC
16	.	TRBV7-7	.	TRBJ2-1	CASSLGWVSAGNEQFF	TGTGCTAGCAGCTTGGGTTGGGTCTCGGCGGGCAATGAGCAGTTCTTC
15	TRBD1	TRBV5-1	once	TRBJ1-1	CASSPQGAGKAEAFF	TGCGCCAGCAGCCCGCAGGGGGCGGGAAAGGCTGAAGCTTTCTTT
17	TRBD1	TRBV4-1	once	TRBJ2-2	CASSQELTGANTGELFF	TGCGCCAGCAGCCAAGAATTGACAGGGGCAAACACCGGGGAGCTGTTTTTT
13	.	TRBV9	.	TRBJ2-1	CASSVEVWSEQFF	TGTGCCAGCAGCGTTGAGGTTTGGAGTGAGCAGTTCTTC
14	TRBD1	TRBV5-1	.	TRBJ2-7	CASSWGTGHYEQYF	TGCGCCAGCAGCTGGGGGACAGGGCACTACGAGCAGTACTTC
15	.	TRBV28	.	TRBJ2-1	CASSLWAGGLNEQFF	TGTGCCAGCAGTTTATGGGCAGGGGGGCTCAATGAGCAGTTCTTC
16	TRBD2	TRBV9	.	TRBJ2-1	CASSPQGLAAYNEQFF	TGTGCCAGCAGCCCCCAAGGACTAGCAGCCTACAATGAGCAGTTCTTC
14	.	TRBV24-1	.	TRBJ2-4	CATSGAEAKNIQYF	TGTGCCACCAGTGGGGCAGAAGCCAAAAACATTCAGTACTTC
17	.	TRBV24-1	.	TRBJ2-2	CATRVGFGGVDTGELFF	TGTGCCACCAGAGTCGGTTTCGGGGGTGTCGACACCGGGGAGCTGTTTTTT
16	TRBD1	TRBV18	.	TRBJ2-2	CASSPPAGGVSGELFF	TGTGCCAGCTCACCACCGGCAGGGGGCGTTTCCGGGGAGCTGTTTTTT
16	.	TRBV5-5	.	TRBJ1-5	CASSLVGGRTNQPQHF	TGTGCCAGCAGCTTGGTGGGTGGGAGGACCAATCAGCCCCAGCATTTT
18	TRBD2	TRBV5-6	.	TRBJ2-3	CASSWLGAGLAGTDTQYF	TGTGCCAGCAGCTGGTTGGGAGCGGGACTAGCGGGGACAGATACGCAGTATTTT
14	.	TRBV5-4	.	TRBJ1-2	CASSLDSRVNGYTF	TGTGCCAGCAGCTTGGACAGCAGGGTGAACGGCTACACCTTC
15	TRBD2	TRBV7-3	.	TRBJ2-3	CASSLAGGPIDTQYF	TGTGCCAGCAGCTTAGCGGGAGGGCCTATAGATACGCAGTATTTT
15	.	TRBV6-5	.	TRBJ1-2	CATWRPQGMVYGYTF	TGTGCCACCTGGCGACCTCAGGGGATGGTCTATGGCTACACCTTC
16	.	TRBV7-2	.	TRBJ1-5	CASSPSRQRINQPQHF	TGTGCCAGCAGCCCGTCGCGACAGCGAATCAATCAGCCCCAGCATTTT
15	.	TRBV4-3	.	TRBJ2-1	CASSQELVFYNEQFF	TGCGCCAGCAGCCAAGAGCTAGTATTCTACAATGAGCAGTTCTTC
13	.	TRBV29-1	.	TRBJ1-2	CSVERGGHHGYTF	TGCAGCGTTGAGCGGGGGGGTCACCATGGCTACACCTTC
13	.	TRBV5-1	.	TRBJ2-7	CASSKTGAYEQYF	TGCGCCAGCAGCAAGACTGGCGCCTACGAGCAGTACTTC
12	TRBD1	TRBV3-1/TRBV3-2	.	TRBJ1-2	CASSGQGDGYTF	TGTGCCAGCTCCGGACAGGGGGATGGCTACACCTTC
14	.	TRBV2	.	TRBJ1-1	CASSGDIGNTEAFF	TGTGCCAGCAGTGGGGACATTGGGAACACTGAAGCTTTCTTT
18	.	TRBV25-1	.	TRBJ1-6	CASSEFRGLGSYNSPLHF	TGTGCCAGCAGTGAATTTCGGGGACTCGGCTCCTATAATTCACCCCTCCACTTT
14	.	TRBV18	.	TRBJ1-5	CASSPQGGNQPQHF	TGTGCCAGCTCACCACAGGGAGGCAATCAGCCCCAGCATTTT
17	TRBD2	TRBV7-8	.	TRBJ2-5	CASSLGWLAGSQETQYF	TGTGCCAGCAGCTTAGGGTGGCTAGCGGGAAGCCAAGAGACCCAGTACTTC
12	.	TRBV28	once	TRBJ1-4	CASSPSREKLFF	TGTGCCAGCAGTCCCTCCCGTGAAAAACTGTTTTTT
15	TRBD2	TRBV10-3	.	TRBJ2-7	CAISDPTSGREEQYF	TGTGCCATCAGTGACCCGACTAGCGGGAGAGAGGAGCAGTACTTC
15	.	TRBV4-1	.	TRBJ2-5	CASSQDMGLQETQYF	TGCGCCAGCAGCCAAGATATGGGGCTACAAGAGACCCAGTACTTC
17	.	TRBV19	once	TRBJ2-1	CASSGFGAGTSYNEQFF	TGTGCCAGTTCTGGATTTGGGGCGGGGACCTCCTACAATGAGCAGTTCTTC
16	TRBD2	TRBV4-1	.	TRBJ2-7	CASSPTGMSGSHEQYF	TGCGCCAGCAGCCCTACAGGAATGAGCGGGAGCCACGAGCAGTACTTC
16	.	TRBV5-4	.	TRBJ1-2	CASSPPAAGVVYGYTF	TGTGCCAGCAGCCCCCCAGCGGCCGGGGTAGTCTATGGCTACACCTTC
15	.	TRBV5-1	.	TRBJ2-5	CASSRAGGRGETQYF	TGCGCCAGCAGCCGGGCCGGGGGGCGAGGAGAGACCCAGTACTTC
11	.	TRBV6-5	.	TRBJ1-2	CASSSVDGYTF	TGTGCCAGCAGTTCCGTCGATGGCTACACCTTC
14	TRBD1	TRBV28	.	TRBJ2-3	CASSWDRGESTQYF	TGTGCCAGCAGCTGGGACAGGGGAGAAAGTACGCAGTATTTT
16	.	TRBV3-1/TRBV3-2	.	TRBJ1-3	CASSLPGGNSGNTIYF	TGTGCCAGCAGCCTCCCCGGGGGAAACTCTGGAAACACCATATATTTT
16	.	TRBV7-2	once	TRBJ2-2	CASSLEGTLNTGELFF	TGTGCCAGCAGCTTAGAAGGGACTTTGAACACCGGGGAGCTGTTTTTT
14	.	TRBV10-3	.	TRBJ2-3	CAIMVSGSADTQYF	TGTGCCATCATGGTTAGCGGTTCCGCAGATACGCAGTATTTT
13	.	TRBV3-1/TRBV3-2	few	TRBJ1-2	CASSQSGADGYTF	TGTGCCAGCAGCCAGAGTGGGGCAGATGGCTACACCTTC
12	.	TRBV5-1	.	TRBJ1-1	CASSLVGGEAFF	TGCGCCAGCAGCTTGGTAGGGGGTGAAGCTTTCTTT
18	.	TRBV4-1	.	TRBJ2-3	CASSQGRRGTWGTDTQYF	TGCGCCAGCAGCCAAGGACGTCGTGGGACTTGGGGCACAGATACGCAGTATTTT
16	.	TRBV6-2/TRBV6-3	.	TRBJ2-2	CASIPAREYNTGELFF	TGTGCCAGCATCCCCGCCAGGGAATATAACACCGGGGAGCTGTTTTTT
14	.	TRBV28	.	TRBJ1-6	CGTRRGLLNSPLHF	TGTGGGACTCGGCGGGGACTCTTGAATTCACCCCTCCACTTT
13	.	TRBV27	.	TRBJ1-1	CASTREMNTEAFF	TGTGCCAGCACCCGCGAAATGAACACTGAAGCTTTCTTT
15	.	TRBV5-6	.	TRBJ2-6	CASSLTGTGANVLTF	TGTGCCAGCAGCTTGACAGGCACTGGGGCCAACGTCCTGACTTTC
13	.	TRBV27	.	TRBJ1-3	CASSLSNSNTIYF	TGTGCCAGCAGTTTATCGAATAGTAACACCATATATTTT
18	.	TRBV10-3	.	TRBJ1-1	CAISESLTGQGRNTEAFF	TGTGCCATCAGTGAGTCACTAACAGGGCAGGGTAGGAACACTGAAGCTTTCTTT
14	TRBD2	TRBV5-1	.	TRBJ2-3	CASRLAGNTDTQYF	TGCGCCAGCCGACTAGCGGGGAACACAGATACGCAGTATTTT
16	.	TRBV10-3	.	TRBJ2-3	CAISAPGTHSGDTQYF	TGTGCCATCAGTGCACCCGGGACTCACAGTGGAGATACGCAGTATTTT